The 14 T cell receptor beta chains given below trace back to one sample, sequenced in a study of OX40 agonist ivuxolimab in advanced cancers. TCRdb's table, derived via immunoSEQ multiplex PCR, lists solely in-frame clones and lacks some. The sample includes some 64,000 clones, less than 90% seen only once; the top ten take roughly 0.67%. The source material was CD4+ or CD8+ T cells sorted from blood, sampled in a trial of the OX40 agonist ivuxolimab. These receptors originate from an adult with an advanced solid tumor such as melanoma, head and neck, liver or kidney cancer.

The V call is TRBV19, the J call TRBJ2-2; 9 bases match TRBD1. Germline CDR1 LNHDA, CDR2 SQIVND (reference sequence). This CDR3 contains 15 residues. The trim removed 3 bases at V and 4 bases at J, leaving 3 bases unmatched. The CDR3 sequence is CASSIRQGVTGELFF. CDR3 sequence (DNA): TGTGCCAGTAGTATTAGACAGGGGGTCACCGGGGAGCTGTTTTTT.

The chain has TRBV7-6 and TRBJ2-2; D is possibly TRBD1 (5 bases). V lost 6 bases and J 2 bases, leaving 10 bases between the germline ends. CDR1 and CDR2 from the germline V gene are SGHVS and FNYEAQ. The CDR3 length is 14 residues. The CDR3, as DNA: TGTGCCAGCAGGCCGACAGTTAACACCGGGGAGCTGTTTTTT. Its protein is CASRPTVNTGELFF.

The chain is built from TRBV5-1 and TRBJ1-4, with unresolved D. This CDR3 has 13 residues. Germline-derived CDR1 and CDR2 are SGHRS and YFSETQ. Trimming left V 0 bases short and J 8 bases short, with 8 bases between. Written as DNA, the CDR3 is TGCGCCAGCAGCTTGGAACGGGTGGAAAAACTGTTTTTT. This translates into CASSLERVEKLFF.

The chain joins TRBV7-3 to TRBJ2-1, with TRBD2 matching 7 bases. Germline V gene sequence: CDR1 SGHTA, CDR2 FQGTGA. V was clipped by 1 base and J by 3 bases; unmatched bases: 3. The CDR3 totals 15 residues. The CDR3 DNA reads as TGTGCCAGCAGCTTAATGGGCGGGAGCTACAATGAGCAGTTCTTC. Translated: CASSLMGGSYNEQFF.

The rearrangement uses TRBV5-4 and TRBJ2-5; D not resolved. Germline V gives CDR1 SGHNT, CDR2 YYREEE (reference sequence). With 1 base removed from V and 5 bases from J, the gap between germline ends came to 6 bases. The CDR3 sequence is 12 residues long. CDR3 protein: CASSLRAETQYF. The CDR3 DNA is TGTGCCAGCAGCTTGCGGGCGGAGACCCAGTACTTC.

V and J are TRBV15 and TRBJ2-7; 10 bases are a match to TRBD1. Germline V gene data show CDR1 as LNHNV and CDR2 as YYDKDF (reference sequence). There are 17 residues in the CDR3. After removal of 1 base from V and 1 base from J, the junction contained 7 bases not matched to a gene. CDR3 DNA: TGTGCCACCAGCAGAGCCTTGGACAGGGGGACATCCTACGAGCAGTACTTC. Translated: CATSRALDRGTSYEQYF.

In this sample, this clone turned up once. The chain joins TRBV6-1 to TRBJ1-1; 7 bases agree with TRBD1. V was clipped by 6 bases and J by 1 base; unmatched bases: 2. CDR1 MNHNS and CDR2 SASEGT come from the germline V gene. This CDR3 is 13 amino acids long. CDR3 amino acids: CASRGQPNTEAFF. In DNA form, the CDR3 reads TGTGCCAGCAGGGGACAGCCGAACACTGAAGCTTTCTTT.

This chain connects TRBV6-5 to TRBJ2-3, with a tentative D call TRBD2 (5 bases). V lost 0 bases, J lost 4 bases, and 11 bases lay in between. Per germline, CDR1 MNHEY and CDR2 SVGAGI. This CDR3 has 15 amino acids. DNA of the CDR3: TGTGCCAGCAGTTACTCGAGTCGGGGTTCAGATACGCAGTATTTT. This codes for CASSYSSRGSDTQYF.

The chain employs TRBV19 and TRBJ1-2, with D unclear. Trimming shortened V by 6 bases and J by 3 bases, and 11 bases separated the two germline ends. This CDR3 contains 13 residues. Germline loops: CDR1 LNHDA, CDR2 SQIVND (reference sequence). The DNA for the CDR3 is TGTGCCAGTAGGCCAGGACGGCACTATGGCTACACCTTC. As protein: CASRPGRHYGYTF.

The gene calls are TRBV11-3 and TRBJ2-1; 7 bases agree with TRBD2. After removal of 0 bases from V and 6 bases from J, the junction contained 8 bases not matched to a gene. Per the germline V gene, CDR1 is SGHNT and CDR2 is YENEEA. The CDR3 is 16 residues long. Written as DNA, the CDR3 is TGTGCCAGCAGCTTAGAGGGAGGGGTCCCCTTCAATGAGCAGTTCTTC. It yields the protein CASSLEGGVPFNEQFF.

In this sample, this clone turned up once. This CDR3 reads CAWRTQGNEQYF. CDR3 in DNA: TGTGCCTGGCGTACACAGGGGAACGAGCAGTACTTC. V is TRBV30 and J is TRBJ2-7; 7 nucleotides align to TRBD1. Germline CDR1 is GTSNPN and CDR2 is SVGIG (reference sequence). The V gene end was trimmed by 5 bases and the J gene end by 5 bases; junction bases not matched to a gene: 6. CDR3 length equals 12 residues.

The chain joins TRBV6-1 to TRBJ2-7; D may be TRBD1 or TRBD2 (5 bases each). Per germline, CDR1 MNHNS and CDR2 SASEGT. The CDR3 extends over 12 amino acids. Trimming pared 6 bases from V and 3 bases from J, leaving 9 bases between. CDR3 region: CASRTGGYEQYF. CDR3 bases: TGTGCCAGCAGAACAGGAGGCTACGAGCAGTACTTC.

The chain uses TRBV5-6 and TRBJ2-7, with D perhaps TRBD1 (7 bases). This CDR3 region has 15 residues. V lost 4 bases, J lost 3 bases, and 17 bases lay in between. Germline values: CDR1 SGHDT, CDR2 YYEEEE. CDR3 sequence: CASSQGGQGLYEQYF. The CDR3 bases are TGTGCCAGCAGCCAGGGGGGTCAGGGACTCTACGAGCAGTACTTC.

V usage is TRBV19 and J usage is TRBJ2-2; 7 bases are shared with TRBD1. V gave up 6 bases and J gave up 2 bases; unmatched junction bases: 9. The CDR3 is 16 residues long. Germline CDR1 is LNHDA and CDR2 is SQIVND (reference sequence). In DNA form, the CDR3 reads TGTGCCAGTAGCACCCCAGGGGGTATAAACACCGGGGAGCTGTTTTTT. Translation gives CASSTPGGINTGELFF.